The 20 T cell receptor beta chains given below trace back to one sample, sequenced in a study of breast tumors, draining lymph nodes, adjacent tissues. Breast cancer patients provided tissue from their axillary draining lymph nodes. TCRdb re-analysed the multiplex PCR reads in MiXCR, keeping a single row per CDR3 protein. The sample contains about 170,000 distinct CDR3 sequences, around a third of which appear only once. What was sequenced was axillary lymph node tissue. These receptor sequences come from a female donor with breast cancer. Some clones in this sample may be carry-over from other donors' samples.

The chain links TRBV27 to TRBJ1-2; TRBD1 might be the D (5 bases). Trimming removed 5 bases from V and 8 bases from J, with 15 bases in between. The CDR3 covers 13 residues. Per the germline V gene, CDR1 is MNHEY and CDR2 is SMNVEV (reference sequence). CDR3 sequence: CASSRRDTGGYTF. CDR3 nucleotide sequence: TGTGCCAGCAGTCGCAGGGATACCGGAGGCTACACCTTC.

V usage is TRBV24-1 and J usage is TRBJ2-6; D is tentatively TRBD1 or TRBD2 (7 bases each). The germline V gene encodes CDR1 KGHDR and CDR2 SFDVKD. V shed 9 bases and J shed 16 bases, with 36 bases lying between them. This CDR3 has 18 amino acids. The CDR3 reads CATLREGAEAISPSILTF. DNA for the CDR3: TGTGCCACCCTCAGGGAGGGGGCCGAGGCAATCAGCCCCAGCATTCTGACTTTC.

This clonotype was counted at least ten times. V gene TRBV10-2 combines with J gene TRBJ2-2; D unclear. Trimming left V 2 bases short and J 2 bases short, with 9 bases between. The CDR3 totals 15 residues. Germline-derived CDR1 and CDR2 are WSHSY and SAAADI. The DNA for the CDR3 is TGCGCCAGCAGTGAGACAAGCGCAAACACCGGGGAGCTGTTTTTT. This gives the protein CASSETSANTGELFF.

This clonotype appeared many times. The chain recombines TRBV6-2 or TRBV6-3 with TRBJ1-6; D is possibly TRBD1 (5 bases). Deletions cut 7 bases from V and 7 bases from J, with 17 bases between. CDR1 is MNHEY, CDR2 SVGEGT, per germline. This CDR3 spans 15 amino acids. The CDR3 sequence: CASTKAGGMNSPLHF. The DNA for the CDR3 is TGTGCCAGCACCAAAGCCGGGGGGATGAATTCACCCCTCCACTTT.

In its sample, this clonotype was seen once. The chain joins TRBV5-1 to TRBJ2-6, with D unclear. CDR1 is SGHRS, CDR2 YFSETQ, per germline. V dropped 3 bases and J dropped 4 bases, with 11 bases sitting between them. This CDR3 has 15 residues. The CDR3 nucleotides are TGCGCCAGCAGCTGGGCTCCCTCGGGGGCCAACGTCCTGACTTTC. Amino acids: CASSWAPSGANVLTF. Based on the CDR3 plus reference TRBV5-1 and TRBJ2-6, the full variable domain is KAGVTQTPRYLIKTRGQQVTLSCSPISGHRSVSWYQQTPGQGLQFLFEYFSETQRNKGNFPGRFSGRQFSNSRSEMNVSTLELGDSALYLCASSWAPSGANVLTFGAGSRLTVL.

In this sample, this clonotype turned up many times. The rearrangement links TRBV4-2 to TRBJ1-5; D ambiguous. CDR1 and CDR2 (germline): LGHNA, YNFKEQ. This CDR3 contains 15 residues. V lost 2 bases, J lost 2 bases, and 10 bases lay in between. CDR3 coding DNA: TGTGCCAGCAGCCAACAAGCTATCGGCAATCAGCCCCAGCATTTT. Its protein is CASSQQAIGNQPQHF.

Notes on this clonotype: It may be a read error: a sequence one base away is much more abundant. This rearrangement joins TRBV27 to TRBJ1-5; D gene unclear. CDR3 length: 14 residues. In germline, CDR1 is MNHEY, CDR2 SMNVEV (reference sequence). CDR3 bases: TGTGCCAGCAGTTTAGTGGGGTGGAATCAGCCCCAGCAATTT. It specifies CASSLVGWNQPQQF.

This clonotype was seen many times. The V gene is TRBV20-1, the J gene TRBJ2-7; D unresolved. The CDR3 loop spans 15 amino acids. V was pared by 0 bases and J by 3 bases, with 15 bases between. Germline lookup yields CDR1 DFQATT and CDR2 SNEGSKA (reference sequence). CDR3 nucleotide sequence: TGCAGTGCTAGAGATTTTCCCCGCAGAGGCTACGAGCAGTACTTC. Translating gives CSARDFPRRGYEQYF.

This chain links TRBV2 with TRBJ2-7, with 9 bases fitting TRBD2. CDR1 SNHLY and CDR2 FYNNEI come from the germline V gene. CDR3 length: 13 residues. CDR3 region: CAGRGGASYEQYF. The CDR3 DNA sequence: TGTGCAGGGCGCGGGGGGGCATCCTACGAGCAGTACTTC.

This chain links TRBV7-9 with TRBJ2-5, with TRBD1 matching 7 bases. After removal of 5 bases from V and 11 bases from J, the junction contained 8 bases not matched to a gene. Germline V gene sequence: CDR1 SEHNR, CDR2 FQNEAQ (reference sequence). The CDR3 is 12 residues long. CDR3 amino acids: CASSPPGQNQYF. The CDR3 coding sequence is TGTGCCAGCAGCCCACCGGGACAGAATCAGTACTTC.

This clonotype appeared many times. The J gene is TRBJ2-1, the V gene TRBV15; D not certain. V was trimmed by 0 bases and J by 5 bases, leaving 14 bases between them. Per the germline V gene, CDR1 is LNHNV and CDR2 is YYDKDF (reference sequence). This CDR3 spans 16 amino acids. The chain's CDR3 is CATSRDIQSRDNEQFF. The DNA of the CDR3 is TGTGCCACCAGCAGAGATATACAGTCTCGGGACAATGAGCAGTTCTTC.

Turning to this clonotype: A read error may be the cause here, since a much bigger clone is one base away. The chain links TRBV6-1 to TRBJ1-5, with D perhaps TRBD1 (5 bases). The CDR3 contains 16 residues. Germline V lookup: CDR1 MNHNS, CDR2 SASEGT. V dropped 5 bases and J dropped 0 bases, with 14 bases sitting between them. CDR3 coding DNA: TGTGCCAGCAGTCCCCGGGGCGGGTATAGCAATCAGCCCCAGCATTTT. The encoded protein is CASSPRGGYSNQPQHF.

A note on this clonotype: A read error may explain this, as a much larger clone is one base away. The chain carries TRBV28 and TRBJ2-7; 12 nucleotides align to TRBD1. CDR1 and CDR2 from the germline V gene are MDHEN and SYDVKM. The junction had 5 bases not matched to a gene; V was cut back by 6 bases and J by 5 bases. This CDR3 has 14 residues. CDR3 nucleotides: TGTGCCAGCAGGGGGACAGGGGGCACCCACGAGCAGTACTTC. It specifies CASRGTGGTHEQYF.

As concerns this clonotype: Just one base apart from a much larger clone, this may be a read error. The chain is built from TRBV20-1 and TRBJ2-7; 9 bases are a match to TRBD1. Germline V lookup: CDR1 DFQATT, CDR2 SNEGSKA (reference sequence). The CDR3 totals 15 residues. Trimming removed 0 bases from V and 4 bases from J; junction bases left unmatched: 7. The CDR3 region is CSARDFGTGTYEQYF. CDR3 in DNA: TGCAGTGCTAGAGATTTCGGGACAGGGACGTACGAGCAGTACTTC.

In this sample, this clonotype turned up many times. J is TRBJ2-2 and V is TRBV7-6; D is undetermined. With 3 bases removed from V and 1 base from J, the gap between germline ends came to 9 bases. The CDR3 extends over 15 amino acids. Per germline, CDR1 SGHVS and CDR2 FNYEAQ. This CDR3 reads CASSFSTLNTGELFF. The CDR3 DNA sequence: TGTGCCAGCAGCTTTTCGACACTGAACACCGGGGAGCTGTTTTTT. The full variable domain, with the rest looked up from reference TRBV7-6 and TRBJ2-2, is GAGVSQSPRYKVTKRGQDVALRCDPISGHVSLYWYRQALGQGPEFLTYFNYEAQQDKSGLPNDRFSAERPEGSISTLTIQRTEQRDSAMYRCASSFSTLNTGELFFGEGSRLTVL.

This clonotype has at least ten counts. This may stem from a read error, because a much larger clone lies one nucleotide away. V usage is TRBV7-7 and J usage is TRBJ2-5, with TRBD2 matching 8 bases. The CDR3 has 15 amino acids. Germline CDR1 SSHAT, CDR2 FNYEAQ (reference sequence). The CDR3 loop reads CASSFMAGGQETQHF. DNA for the CDR3: TGTGCTAGCAGCTTTATGGCGGGAGGCCAAGAGACCCAGCACTTC.

Worth noting for this clonotype: Possible read error: a much larger clone is one base away. This chain uses TRBV3-1 with TRBJ1-4; the D gene is possibly TRBD1 (6 bases). Germline V gene data show CDR1 as LGHDT and CDR2 as YNNKEL (reference sequence). This CDR3 is 14 amino acids long. The CDR3 is CASRLTGFAEKLVF. The CDR3 DNA is TGTGCCAGCAGATTAACAGGGTTCGCTGAAAAACTGGTTTTT.

This clonotype was seen many times. The chain uses TRBV7-9 and TRBJ2-1; 7 bases are shared with TRBD2. Germline V gives CDR1 SEHNR, CDR2 FQNEAQ (reference sequence). The V gene end was trimmed by 2 bases and the J gene end by 4 bases; junction bases not matched to a gene: 11. The length of the CDR3 is 17 residues. DNA for the CDR3: TGTGCCAGCAGCTTATTCGTTGGCCTAGCGGAATACAATGAGCAGTTCTTC. Encoded protein: CASSLFVGLAEYNEQFF.

This clonotype was detected only a few times. A clone one base away is much larger, so this may be a read error. V is TRBV4-1 and J is TRBJ2-2; D possibly corresponds to TRBD2 (6 bases). The CDR3 loop spans 13 amino acids. Germline CDR1 is MGHRA and CDR2 is YSYEKL. The CDR3 region has the DNA TGCGCCAGCAGCCAAGATTTCACCGGGGGGCTGTTTTTT. This translates into CASSQDFTGGLFF.

This clonotype was recorded at least ten times. The CDR3 here is CSVNAQGSSYEQYF. CDR3 coding DNA: TGCAGCGTAAATGCACAGGGATCCTCCTACGAGCAGTACTTC. The V call is TRBV29-1, the J call TRBJ2-7; D perhaps matches TRBD1 (6 bases). The CDR3 covers 14 residues. Germline lookup yields CDR1 SQVTM and CDR2 ANQGSEA. V was pared by 6 bases and J by 0 bases, with 15 bases between.